This entry concerns a single T cell receptor beta chain. Assay: immunoSEQ multiplex PCR; the TCRdb copy retains only in-frame clones and omits some. The table records about 5,500 clones, around 57% of them present only once. Treatment specified: randomized to nivolumab then ipilimumab (arm A) or the reverse (arm B). DNA-damaging chemotherapy had not been given to any patient beforehand. The data originate from a study of sequential checkpoint blockade in melanoma. The CDR3 extends over 12 amino acids. Germline CDR1 and CDR2: SGDLS and YYNGEE. Deletions cut 3 bases from V and 4 bases from J, with 8 bases between.

The source is a human donor with melanoma. The sequences come from CD8+ T cells sorted from blood (inferred from file names), collected from a patient given nivolumab and ipilimumab in sequence. The gene calls are TRBV9 and TRBJ2-7; a possible D gene is TRBD2 (6 bases). Written as DNA, the CDR3 is TGTGCCAGCAGCGCCGGGGGTTACGAGCAGTACTTC. This sequence encodes CASSAGGYEQYF.